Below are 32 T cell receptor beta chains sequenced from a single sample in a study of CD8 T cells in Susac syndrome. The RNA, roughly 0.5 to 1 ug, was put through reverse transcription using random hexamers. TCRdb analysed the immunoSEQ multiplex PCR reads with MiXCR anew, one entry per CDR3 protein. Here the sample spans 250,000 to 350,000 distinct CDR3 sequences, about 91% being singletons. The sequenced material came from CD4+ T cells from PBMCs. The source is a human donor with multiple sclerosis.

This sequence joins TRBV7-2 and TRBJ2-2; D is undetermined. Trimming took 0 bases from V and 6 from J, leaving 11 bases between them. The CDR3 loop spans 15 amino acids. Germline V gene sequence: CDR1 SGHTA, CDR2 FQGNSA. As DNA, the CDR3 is TGTGCCAGCAGCTTAGCCAACGTAGACGCCGGGGAGCTGTTTTTT. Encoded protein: CASSLANVDAGELFF.

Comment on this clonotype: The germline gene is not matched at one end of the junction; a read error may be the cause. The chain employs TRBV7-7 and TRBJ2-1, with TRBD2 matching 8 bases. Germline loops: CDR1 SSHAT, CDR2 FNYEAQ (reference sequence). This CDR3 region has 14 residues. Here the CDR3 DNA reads TGTGCTAGCAGCCCCGGGACTAGTTACAATGAGCAGTTCTTC. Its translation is CASSPGTSYNEQFF. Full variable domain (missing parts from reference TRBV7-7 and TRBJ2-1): GAGVSQSPRYKVTKRGQDVTLRCDPISSHATLYWYQQALGQGPEFLTYFNYEAQPDKSGLPSDRFSAERPEGSISTLTIQRTEQRDSAMYRCASSPGTSYNEQFFGPGTRLTVL.

DNA of the CDR3: TGTGCCAGCAGTTTCTCTGGGGGAACCCAGTACTTC. Translating it yields CASSFSGGTQYF. This chain connects TRBV12-3 or TRBV12-4 to TRBJ2-5; either TRBD1 or TRBD2 may fit D (5 bases each). This CDR3 has 12 residues. V was cut by 3 bases and J by 8 bases, with 10 bases left in between.

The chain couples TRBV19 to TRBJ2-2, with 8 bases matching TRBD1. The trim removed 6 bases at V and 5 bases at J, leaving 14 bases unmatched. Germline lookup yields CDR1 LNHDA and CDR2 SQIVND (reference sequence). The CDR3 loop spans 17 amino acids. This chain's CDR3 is CASRHPINNRGTGELFF. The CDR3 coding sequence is TGTGCCAGTAGACACCCGATAAATAACAGGGGGACCGGGGAGCTGTTTTTT.

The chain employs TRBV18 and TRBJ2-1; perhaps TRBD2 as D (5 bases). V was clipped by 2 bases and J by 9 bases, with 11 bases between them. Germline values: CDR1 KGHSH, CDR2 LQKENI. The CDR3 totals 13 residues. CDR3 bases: TGTGCCAGCTCACCAAGGACTCCTGCTGAGCAGTTCTTC. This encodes CASSPRTPAEQFF.

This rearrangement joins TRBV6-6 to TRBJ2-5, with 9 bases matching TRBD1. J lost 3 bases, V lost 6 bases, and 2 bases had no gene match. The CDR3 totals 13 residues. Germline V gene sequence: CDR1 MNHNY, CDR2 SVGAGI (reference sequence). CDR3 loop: CASSGTGKETQYF. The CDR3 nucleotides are TGTGCCAGCAGCGGGACAGGGAAAGAGACCCAGTACTTC.

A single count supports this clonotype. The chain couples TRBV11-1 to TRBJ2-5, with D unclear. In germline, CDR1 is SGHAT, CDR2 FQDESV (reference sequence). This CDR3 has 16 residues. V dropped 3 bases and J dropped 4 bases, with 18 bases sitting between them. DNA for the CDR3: TGTGCCAGCAGCTTGAACCCCAGCCTCATCCGAGAGACCCAGTACTTC. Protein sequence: CASSLNPSLIRETQYF.

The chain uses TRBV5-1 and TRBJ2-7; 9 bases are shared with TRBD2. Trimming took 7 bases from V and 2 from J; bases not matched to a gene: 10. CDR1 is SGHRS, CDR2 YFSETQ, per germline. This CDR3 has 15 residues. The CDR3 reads CASSPALAGPYEQYF. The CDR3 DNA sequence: TGCGCCAGCTCCCCGGCACTAGCGGGCCCCTACGAGCAGTACTTC.

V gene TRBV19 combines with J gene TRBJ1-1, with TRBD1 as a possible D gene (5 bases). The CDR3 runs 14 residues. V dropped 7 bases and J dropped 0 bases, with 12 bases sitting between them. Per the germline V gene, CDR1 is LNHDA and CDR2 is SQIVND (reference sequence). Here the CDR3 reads CASMWSGLNTEAFF. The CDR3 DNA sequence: TGTGCCAGTATGTGGTCAGGGCTGAACACTGAAGCTTTCTTT.

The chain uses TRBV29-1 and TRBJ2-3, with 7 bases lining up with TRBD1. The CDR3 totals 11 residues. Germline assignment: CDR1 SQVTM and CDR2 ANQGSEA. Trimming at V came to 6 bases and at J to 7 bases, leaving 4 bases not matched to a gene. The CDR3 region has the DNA TGCAGCGTGCACAGGGGATATACGCAGTATTTT. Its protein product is CSVHRGYTQYF.

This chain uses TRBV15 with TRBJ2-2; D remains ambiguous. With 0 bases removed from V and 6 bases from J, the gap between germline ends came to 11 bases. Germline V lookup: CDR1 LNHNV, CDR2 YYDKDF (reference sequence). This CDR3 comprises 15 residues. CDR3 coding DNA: TGTGCCACCAGCAGAGATTTGGGGTACCCCGGGGAGCTGTTTTTT. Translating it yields CATSRDLGYPGELFF. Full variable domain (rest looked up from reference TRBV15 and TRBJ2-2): DAMVIQNPRYQVTQFGKPVTLSCSQTLNHNVMYWYQQKSSQAPKLLFHYYDKDFNNEADTPDNFQSRRPNTSFCFLDIRSPGLGDTAMYLCATSRDLGYPGELFFGEGSRLTVL.

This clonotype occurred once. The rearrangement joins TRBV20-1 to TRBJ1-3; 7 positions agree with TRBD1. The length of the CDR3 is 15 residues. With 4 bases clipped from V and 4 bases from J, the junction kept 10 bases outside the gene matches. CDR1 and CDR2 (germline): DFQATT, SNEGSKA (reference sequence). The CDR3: CSANTGASTGNTIYF. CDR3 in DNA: TGCAGTGCTAACACAGGGGCTTCGACCGGAAACACCATATATTTT.

The CDR3 spells CASSRGAGELFF. CDR3 sequence (DNA): TGTGCCAGCAGCCGTGGGGCCGGGGAGCTGTTTTTT. The genes are TRBV5-6 and TRBJ2-2; D not certain. From germline, CDR1 is SGHDT and CDR2 YYEEEE. The V and J ends lost 4 bases and 6 bases respectively, with 7 bases between them. CDR3 length: 12 residues.

The CDR3 bases are TGTGCCTGGAGGATGCGAGATACGCAGTATTTT. Protein: CAWRMRDTQYF. J is TRBJ2-3 and V is TRBV30; D remains ambiguous. The CDR3 length is 11 residues. V lost 3 bases and J lost 5, with 6 bases in between. CDR1 and CDR2 from the germline V gene are GTSNPN and SVGIG (reference sequence).

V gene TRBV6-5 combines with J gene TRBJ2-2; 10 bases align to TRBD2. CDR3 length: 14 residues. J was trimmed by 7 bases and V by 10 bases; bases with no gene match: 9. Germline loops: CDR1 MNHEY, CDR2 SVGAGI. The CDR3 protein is CAIRSGGADGELFF. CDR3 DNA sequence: TGTGCCATCCGAAGCGGGGGGGCCGACGGGGAGCTGTTTTTT.

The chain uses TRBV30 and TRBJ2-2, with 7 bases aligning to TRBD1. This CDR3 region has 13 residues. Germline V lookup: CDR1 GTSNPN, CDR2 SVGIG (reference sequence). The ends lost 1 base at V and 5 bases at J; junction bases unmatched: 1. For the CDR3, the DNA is TGTGCCTGGAGTGCGACAGGGACCGGGGAGCTGTTTTTT. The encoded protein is CAWSATGTGELFF.

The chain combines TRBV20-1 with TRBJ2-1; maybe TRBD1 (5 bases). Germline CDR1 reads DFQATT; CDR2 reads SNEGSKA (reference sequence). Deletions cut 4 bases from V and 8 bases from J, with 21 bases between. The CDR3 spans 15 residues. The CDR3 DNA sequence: TGCAGTGCTATTTATGCGGCCCAGGGTGGCGATGAGCAGTTCTTC. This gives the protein CSAIYAAQGGDEQFF.

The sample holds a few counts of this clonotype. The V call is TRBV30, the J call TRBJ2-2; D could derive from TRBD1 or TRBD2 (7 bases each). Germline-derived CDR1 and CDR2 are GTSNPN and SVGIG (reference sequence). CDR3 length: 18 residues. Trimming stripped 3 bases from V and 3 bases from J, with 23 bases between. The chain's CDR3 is CAWSGGPGQSFYTGELFF. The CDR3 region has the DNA TGTGCCTGGAGCGGGGGGCCGGGACAGTCCTTCTACACCGGGGAGCTGTTTTTT.

The chain's CDR3 is CASSSEGRLNTEAFF. DNA for the CDR3: TGTGCCAGCAGCTCAGAGGGCAGACTGAACACTGAAGCTTTCTTT. This chain joins TRBV7-2 and TRBJ1-1, with D unresolved. Between the trimmed V and J ends, which lost 4 bases and 0 bases, there was a span of 12 bases. CDR1 is SGHTA, CDR2 FQGNSA, per germline. The CDR3 covers 15 residues.

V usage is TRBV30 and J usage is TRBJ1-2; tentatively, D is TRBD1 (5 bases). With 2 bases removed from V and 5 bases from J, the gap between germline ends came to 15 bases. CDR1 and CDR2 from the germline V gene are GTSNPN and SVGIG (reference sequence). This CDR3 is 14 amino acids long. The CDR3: CAWSRERDFYGYTF. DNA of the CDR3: TGTGCCTGGAGTAGGGAACGGGACTTTTATGGCTACACCTTC. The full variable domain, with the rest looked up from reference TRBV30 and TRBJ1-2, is SQTIHQWPATLVQPVGSPLSLECTVEGTSNPNLYWYRQAAGRGLQLLFYSVGIGQISSEVPQNLSASRPQDRQFILSSKKLLLSDSGFYLCAWSRERDFYGYTFGSGTRLTVV.

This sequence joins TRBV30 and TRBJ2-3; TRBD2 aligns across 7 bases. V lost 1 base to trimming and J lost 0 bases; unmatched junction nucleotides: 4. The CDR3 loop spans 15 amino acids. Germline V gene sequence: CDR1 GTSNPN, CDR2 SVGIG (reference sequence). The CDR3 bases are TGTGCCTGGAGTGATCCGGGACTAAGCACAGATACGCAGTATTTT. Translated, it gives CAWSDPGLSTDTQYF.

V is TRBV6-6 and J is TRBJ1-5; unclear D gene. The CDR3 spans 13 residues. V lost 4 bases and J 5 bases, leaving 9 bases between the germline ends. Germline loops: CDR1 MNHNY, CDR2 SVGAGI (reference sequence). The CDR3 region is CASSSRMHQPQHF. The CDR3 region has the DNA TGTGCCAGCAGTTCTCGGATGCATCAGCCCCAGCATTTT.

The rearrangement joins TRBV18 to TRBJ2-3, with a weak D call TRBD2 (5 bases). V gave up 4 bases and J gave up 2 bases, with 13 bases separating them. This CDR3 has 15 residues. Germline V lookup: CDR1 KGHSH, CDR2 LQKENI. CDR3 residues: CASSLASLFTDTQYF. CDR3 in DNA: TGTGCCAGCTCACTCGCTAGCCTCTTCACAGATACGCAGTATTTT.

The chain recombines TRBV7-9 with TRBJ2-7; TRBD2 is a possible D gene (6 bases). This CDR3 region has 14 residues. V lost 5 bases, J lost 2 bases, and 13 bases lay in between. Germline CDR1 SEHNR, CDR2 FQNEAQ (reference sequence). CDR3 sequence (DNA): TGTGCCAGCAGCGTGACAGCGGGTCCCTACGAGCAGTACTTC. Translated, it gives CASSVTAGPYEQYF.

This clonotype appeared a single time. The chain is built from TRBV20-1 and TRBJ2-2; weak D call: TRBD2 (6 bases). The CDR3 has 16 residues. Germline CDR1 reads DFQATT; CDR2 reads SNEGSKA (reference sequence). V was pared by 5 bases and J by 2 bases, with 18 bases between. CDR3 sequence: CSAPPHGGANTGELFF. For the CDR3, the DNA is TGCAGTGCTCCACCTCACGGGGGAGCTAACACCGGGGAGCTGTTTTTT.

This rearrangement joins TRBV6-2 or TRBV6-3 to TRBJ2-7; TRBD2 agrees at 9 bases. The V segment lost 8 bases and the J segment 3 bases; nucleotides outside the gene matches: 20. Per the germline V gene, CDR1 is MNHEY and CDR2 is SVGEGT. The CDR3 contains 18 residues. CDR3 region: CASRVRRLAGSSRYEQYF. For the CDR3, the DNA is TGTGCCAGCCGCGTTCGGCGCCTAGCGGGGTCATCCCGCTACGAGCAGTACTTC.

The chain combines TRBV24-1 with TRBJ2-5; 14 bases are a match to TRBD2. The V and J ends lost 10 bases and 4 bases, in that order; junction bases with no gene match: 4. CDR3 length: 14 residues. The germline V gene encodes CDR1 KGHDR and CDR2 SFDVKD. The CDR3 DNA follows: TGTGCCACGGGGACTAGCGGGGGCATAGAGACCCAGTACTTC. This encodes CATGTSGGIETQYF.

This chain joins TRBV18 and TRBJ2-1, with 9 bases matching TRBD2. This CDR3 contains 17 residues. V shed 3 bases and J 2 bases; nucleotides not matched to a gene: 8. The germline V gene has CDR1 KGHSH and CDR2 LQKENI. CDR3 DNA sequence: TGTGCCAGCTCACCCAGACTAGCGGATGGGCCCTACAATGAGCAGTTCTTC. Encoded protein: CASSPRLADGPYNEQFF.

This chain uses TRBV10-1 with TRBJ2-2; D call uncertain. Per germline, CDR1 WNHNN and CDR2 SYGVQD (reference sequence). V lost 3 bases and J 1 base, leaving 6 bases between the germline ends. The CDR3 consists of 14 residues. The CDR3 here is CASSESMNTGELFF. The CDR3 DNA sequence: TGCGCCAGCAGTGAATCCATGAACACCGGGGAGCTGTTTTTT.

The CDR3 region is CASSRRDANQPQHF. The CDR3 DNA reads as TGTGCCAGCTCACGCCGGGACGCCAATCAGCCCCAGCATTTT. This sequence joins TRBV18 and TRBJ1-5; tentatively, D is TRBD1 (5 bases). CDR1 and CDR2 (germline): KGHSH, LQKENI. The CDR3 extends over 14 amino acids. Between the trimmed V and J ends, which lost 4 bases and 3 bases, there was a span of 10 bases.

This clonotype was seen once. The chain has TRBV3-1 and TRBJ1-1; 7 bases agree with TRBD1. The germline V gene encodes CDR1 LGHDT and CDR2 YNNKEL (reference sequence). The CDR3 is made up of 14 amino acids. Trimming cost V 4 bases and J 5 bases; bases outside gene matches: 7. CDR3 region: CASSRLQGRTEAFF. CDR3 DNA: TGTGCCAGCAGCCGGTTACAGGGGAGGACTGAAGCTTTCTTT.

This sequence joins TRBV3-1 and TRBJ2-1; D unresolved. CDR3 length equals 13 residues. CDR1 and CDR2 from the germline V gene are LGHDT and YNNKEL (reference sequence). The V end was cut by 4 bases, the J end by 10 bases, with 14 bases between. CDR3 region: CASSPLGRSEQFF. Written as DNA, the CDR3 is TGTGCCAGCAGCCCACTGGGTAGGTCGGAGCAGTTCTTC.